This paragraph reports one T cell receptor (beta chain). What antigen it recognizes has not been identified. Within one base of it there is no much larger clone, and no base qualities were kept. Whole blood was collected in K2EDTA tubes by collaborating institutions according to the institutions' own protocols. Collaborator samples were shipped for TCRbeta analysis as frozen whole blood, isolated PBMCs, or DNA extracted from either sample type. The data originate from a study of blood T cell repertoires in COVID-19 (dated by TCRdb to the early 2020s). A note on the overall study: The collaborator samples originated in the United States, Italy and Spain and spanned the acute and convalescent phases of COVID-19. The prospective study material was composed of cDNA or gDNA derived from T cells, B-cell-depleted T cells, or PBMCs. Where available, HLA class I and class II types were obtained from metadata supplied by the sample provider rather than from assay-based typing. Deeply sampled blood TCRbeta repertoires from subjects exposed to, actively infected with, or recovered from COVID-19 were included in the dataset. The repertoires were made available in a free public database intended to serve as a resource for research on the immune response to SARS-CoV-2. A de-identified subject ID, COVID-19 status, age in years and sex were almost always included in the sample metadata. The samples were drawn from two sources: the first 160 participants of the ongoing ImmuneRACE study, and 1,254 subjects contributed by 6 global collaborators. Summary of the overall study and its limitations: The quantity of clinical and demographic metadata differed by source and by participant and was supplied without curation.

The immunoSEQ Assay, a bias-controlled multiplex PCR, was used to amplify TCRbeta CDR3 regions from genomic DNA. The paper's data handling went like this. The number of nucleated cells in each sample was estimated by amplification of reference gene primers within the assay. Sequence reads were collapsed and filtered to measure the absolute abundance of every unique TCRbeta CDR3 rearrangement. For each sample, productive Simpson clonality was calculated by taking the square root of Simpson's diversity index across productive rearrangements. TCRdb re-hosts the immuneACCESS table, in-frame sequences only. Its copies lack some clones; in the studies checked, an unresolved V gene accounts for under half of them, and the cause for the rest is not known. The DNA gave D and trimming, while V, J and clone size come from that table. In all, the sample holds 80,000 to 100,000 clones, and roughly 84% of those were seen once. 10% to 15% of the sample is taken by the ten largest.

V lost 0 bases and J lost 0 bases; the stretch between them is 10 bases long. From cysteine to phenylalanine, the CDR3 is 16 amino acids long. The read is trimmed to its CDR3 DNA, 48 bases read in frame from base 1. The germline V gene gives CDR1 as SGDLS and CDR2 as YYNGEE. This clonotype originated in a woman in her sixties or seventies in a cohort sampled during active or convalescent COVID-19. The sequenced sample was peripheral blood. The receptor chain draws on TRBV9 and TRBJ2-1; a confident D gene designation cannot be given. The CDR3 loop reads CASSVGGESSYNEQFF. The DNA is as follows: TGTGCCAGCAGCGTAGGCGGAGAAAGCTCCTACAATGAGCAGTTCTTC.